A single sample is the source of the 30 T cell receptor beta chains below, sequenced in a study of shared clonotypes between healthy human individuals. The data were produced by immunoSEQ multiplex PCR, yet TCRdb's version contains in-frame clones alone and is incomplete. This sample has fewer than 650,000 clones, with around 80% found just once. The specimen was PBMCs. All receptors come from a middle-aged woman in good health. Some clones in this sample may be carry-over from other donors' samples.

In its sample, this clone was seen many times. V usage is TRBV7-6 and J usage is TRBJ2-7; 8 positions agree with TRBD1. This CDR3 contains 18 residues. The germline V gene encodes CDR1 SGHVS and CDR2 FNYEAQ. Unmatched junction bases numbered 17, after V lost 2 bases and J lost 5 bases. The CDR3, as DNA: TGTGCCAGCAGCTTAACCTCGACAAGGACAGGGAGAATAAACGAGCAGTACTTC. Translation gives CASSLTSTRTGRINEQYF.

The chain joins TRBV14 to TRBJ2-7; TRBD1 is a possible D gene (6 bases). The germline CDR1 and CDR2 sequences are SGHDN and FVKESK. The length of the CDR3 is 16 residues. V was shortened by 1 base and J by 0 bases, with 13 bases between the two germline ends. Here the CDR3 reads CASSQGHRVSSYEQYF. The CDR3 DNA is TGTGCCAGCAGCCAAGGTCACAGGGTGAGCTCCTACGAGCAGTACTTC. Looking up the rest from reference TRBV14 and TRBJ2-7 gives the full variable domain: EAGVTQFPSHSVIEKGQTVTLRCDPISGHDNLYWYRRVMGKEIKFLLHFVKESKQDESGMPNNRFLAERTGGTYSTLKVQPAELEDSGVYFCASSQGHRVSSYEQYFGPGTRLTVT.

The table lists this clone with a few counts. The chain combines TRBV5-6 with TRBJ2-5, with 9 bases fitting TRBD1. The CDR3 spans 16 residues. Germline V CDR1 and CDR2: SGHDT, YYEEEE. V shed 5 bases, J shed 2 bases, and the junction held 10 bases outside the gene matches. The CDR3 DNA is TGTGCCAGCAGTCCCGGGACAGGGCGAATACAAGAGACCCAGTACTTC. Its protein is CASSPGTGRIQETQYF.

The CDR3, as DNA: TGTGCCAGCAGCGTTTCGTCCCTCAGCTCCTACAATGAGCAGTTCTTC. The encoded protein is CASSVSSLSSYNEQFF. This chain uses TRBV9 with TRBJ2-1, with D unresolved. The CDR3 runs to 16 residues. Trimming stripped 2 bases from V and 0 bases from J, with 12 bases between. Germline-derived CDR1 and CDR2 are SGDLS and YYNGEE.

The gene calls are TRBV6-6 and TRBJ2-1, with 9 positions matching TRBD2. The V gene end was trimmed by 5 bases and the J gene end by 5 bases; junction bases not matched to a gene: 4. From germline, CDR1 is MNHNY and CDR2 SVGAGI (reference sequence). This CDR3 contains 14 residues. The CDR3 DNA sequence: TGTGCCAGCAGTAGGACTAGCGCTGACAATGAGCAGTTCTTC. Translation: CASSRTSADNEQFF.

Ten or more counts support this clone. The chain joins TRBV2 to TRBJ2-1, with 11 bases lining up with TRBD2. CDR1 and CDR2 from the germline V gene are SNHLY and FYNNEI. The V segment lost 7 bases and the J segment 4 bases; nucleotides outside the gene matches: 18. The CDR3 extends over 19 amino acids. This chain's CDR3 is CASTYSGQPGLADYNEQFF. CDR3 DNA sequence: TGTGCCAGCACCTACTCGGGACAACCGGGACTAGCGGATTACAATGAGCAGTTCTTC.

The chain uses TRBV7-9 and TRBJ2-3, with 10 bases matching TRBD1. The CDR3 contains 15 residues. V dropped 6 bases and J dropped 4; count of bases not matched to a gene: 7. The germline V gene encodes CDR1 SEHNR and CDR2 FQNEAQ (reference sequence). As DNA, the CDR3 is TGTGCCAGCAGGTTCGGGACAGGGGCGGCAGATACGCAGTATTTT. Protein product: CASRFGTGAADTQYF. The full variable domain, completed using reference TRBV7-9 and TRBJ2-3, is DTGVSQNPRHKITKRGQNVTFRCDPISEHNRLYWYRQTLGQGPEFLTYFQNEAQLEKSRLLSDRFSAERPKGSFSTLEIQRTEQGDSAMYLCASRFGTGAADTQYFGPGTRLTVL.

The chain carries TRBV4-3 and TRBJ2-3; D unresolved. CDR3 length equals 17 residues. The germline gives CDR1 LGHNA, CDR2 YSLEER. V dropped 0 bases and J dropped 0 bases, with 13 bases sitting between them. CDR3 bases: TGCGCCAGCAGCCAAGATTTAGGGATAAGTAGCACAGATACGCAGTATTTT. This encodes CASSQDLGISSTDTQYF.

The chain is built from TRBV10-3 and TRBJ1-2; D is perhaps TRBD1 (6 bases). Germline lookup yields CDR1 ENHRY and CDR2 SYGVKD. The CDR3 has 13 residues. The germline V and J ends were trimmed by 3 bases and 6 bases, with 11 bases remaining between them. The CDR3 loop is CAISEGSGDGYTF. CDR3 DNA sequence: TGTGCCATCAGTGAAGGGTCAGGGGATGGCTACACCTTC.

This chain connects TRBV5-1 to TRBJ2-2; unclear D gene. V was shortened by 5 bases and J by 1 base, with 9 bases between the two germline ends. CDR1 is SGHRS and CDR2 is YFSETQ in the germline V gene. CDR3 length: 14 amino acids. The CDR3 reads CASRRAVNTGELFF. The CDR3 DNA sequence: TGCGCCAGCAGACGGGCAGTGAACACCGGGGAGCTGTTTTTT.

This clone has more than one count but fewer than ten. The rearrangement joins TRBV5-1 to TRBJ2-1; D might be TRBD2 (8 bases). Germline V gene data show CDR1 as SGHRS and CDR2 as YFSETQ. The CDR3 is made up of 16 amino acids. Trimming pared 1 base from V and 6 bases from J, leaving 17 bases between. The CDR3 nucleotides read TGCGCCAGCAGCTTGCGGACTAGCTCAGGGGGCAATGAGCAGTTCTTC. Amino acid sequence: CASSLRTSSGGNEQFF.

CDR3 region: CASSPLAGGEQFF. The DNA for the CDR3 is TGTGCCAGCAGTCCGCTAGCGGGAGGGGAGCAGTTCTTC. This chain links TRBV6-5 with TRBJ2-1; 12 bases agree with TRBD2. The CDR3 has 13 amino acids. Germline CDR1 MNHEY, CDR2 SVGAGI. The junction had 3 bases not matched to a gene; V was cut back by 5 bases and J by 10 bases.

CDR3 sequence (DNA): TGTGCCAGCAGCTCCGCGGGAGAGGGAACAGATACGCAGTATTTT. Translated, it gives CASSSAGEGTDTQYF. V is TRBV28 and J is TRBJ2-3; 7 bases match TRBD2. V trimming: 6 bases; J trimming: 3 bases; junction bases outside the gene matches: 9. This CDR3 spans 15 amino acids. CDR1 is MDHEN and CDR2 is SYDVKM in the germline V gene.

The rearrangement joins TRBV21-1 to TRBJ2-1; TRBD1 reflects the table's D call only, with no check against the DNA. TRBV21-1 is shown as a pseudogene. The CDR3 totals 13 residues. CDR3 residues: CASSIDSYNEQFF. In DNA, the CDR3 is TGTGCCAGCAGCATCGACAGTTACAATGAGCAGTTCTTC.

This chain joins TRBV10-2 and TRBJ2-2; D unresolved. The CDR3 extends over 12 amino acids. V was trimmed by 4 bases and J by 4 bases, leaving 4 bases between them. The germline V gene has CDR1 WSHSY and CDR2 SAAADI. DNA of the CDR3: TGCGCCAGCAGTGGGCGCACCGGGGAGCTGTTTTTT. This encodes CASSGRTGELFF.

The chain links TRBV5-1 to TRBJ2-5, with unresolved D. CDR3 length: 14 residues. V lost 0 bases to trimming and J lost 5 bases, with 11 bases between them. Germline-derived CDR1 and CDR2 are SGHRS and YFSETQ. The CDR3 sequence: CASSLVGPGETQYF. For the CDR3, the DNA is TGCGCCAGCAGCTTGGTAGGGCCCGGGGAGACCCAGTACTTC. The full variable domain, its missing parts supplied by reference TRBV5-1 and TRBJ2-5, is KAGVTQTPRYLIKTRGQQVTLSCSPISGHRSVSWYQQTPGQGLQFLFEYFSETQRNKGNFPGRFSGRQFSNSRSEMNVSTLELGDSALYLCASSLVGPGETQYFGPGTRLLVL.

The chain uses TRBV5-5 and TRBJ1-2; TRBD1 agrees at 7 bases. The CDR3 is 14 residues long. CDR1 is SGHKS and CDR2 is YYEKEE in the germline V gene (reference sequence). V lost 3 bases and J lost 6; bases outside the gene matches: 8. The CDR3 loop is CASSSPTGINGYTF. The CDR3 nucleotides read TGTGCCAGCAGCTCTCCGACAGGGATAAATGGCTACACCTTC. Full variable domain (remainder filled in from reference TRBV5-5 and TRBJ1-2): DAGVTQSPTHLIKTRGQQVTLRCSPISGHKSVSWYQQVLGQGPQFIFQYYEKEERGRGNFPDRFSARQFPNYSSELNVNALLLGDSALYLCASSSPTGINGYTFGSGTRLTVV.

In its sample, this clone was seen once. A far larger clone lies a single base away; this is likely a read error. This chain connects TRBV4-2 to TRBJ1-2; D ambiguous. V lost 8 bases and J lost 3, with 10 bases in between. The CDR3 consists of 12 residues. Looked up from germline, CDR1 is LGHNA and CDR2 is YNFKEQ. The CDR3 DNA follows: TGTGCCAGCTCGTGGGAACACTATGGCTACACCTTC. Protein sequence: CASSWEHYGYTF.

The chain has TRBV2 and TRBJ2-1; D is ambiguous. The germline V gene encodes CDR1 SNHLY and CDR2 FYNNEI. Trimming pared 10 bases from V and 7 bases from J, leaving 8 bases between. The CDR3 loop spans 10 amino acids. CDR3 sequence (DNA): TGTGCCACCGGAGCGAATGAGCAGTTCTTC. This gives the protein CATGANEQFF.

This chain joins TRBV6-5 and TRBJ1-2, with 9 bases matching TRBD1. The CDR3 extends over 14 amino acids. Germline values: CDR1 MNHEY, CDR2 SVGAGI. V shed 5 bases and J 7 bases; nucleotides not matched to a gene: 8. The CDR3 nucleotides read TGTGCCAGCAGTAGGGGGGGACAGGGAGGTGGCTACACCTTC. Translation gives CASSRGGQGGGYTF.

V is TRBV2 and J is TRBJ1-1, with 9 bases identical to TRBD1. The CDR3 loop spans 12 amino acids. V lost 6 bases, J lost 7 bases, and 3 bases stayed unmatched. From germline, CDR1 is SNHLY and CDR2 FYNNEI. The CDR3 DNA sequence: TGTGCCAGCAGCCCGGGACAGGGTGAAGCTTTCTTT. This sequence encodes CASSPGQGEAFF.

This clone showed up just a few times. The J gene is TRBJ2-2, the V gene TRBV2, with 7 bases that match TRBD1. This CDR3 is 16 amino acids long. J lost 5 bases, V lost 3 bases, and 9 bases had no gene match. From germline, CDR1 is SNHLY and CDR2 FYNNEI. This CDR3 reads CASSDGRQGVTGELFF. CDR3 in DNA: TGTGCCAGCAGTGACGGCAGGCAGGGGGTTACCGGGGAGCTGTTTTTT.

The rearrangement links TRBV6-5 to TRBJ1-2; tentative D call: TRBD1 (5 bases). CDR1 is MNHEY, CDR2 SVGAGI, per germline. Trimming shortened V by 5 bases and J by 7 bases, and 11 bases separated the two germline ends. The CDR3 sequence is 12 residues long. CDR3 amino acids: CASSPHGGGYTF. CDR3 nucleotides: TGTGCCAGCAGTCCCCACGGGGGTGGCTACACCTTC.

The rearrangement uses TRBV5-4 and TRBJ2-1, with unresolved D. CDR1 is SGHNT, CDR2 YYREEE, per germline (reference sequence). The CDR3 extends over 15 amino acids. The ends were cut back, 0 bases at V and 3 bases at J, with 10 bases in the middle. CDR3 sequence (DNA): TGTGCCAGCAGCTTGGGTTCAGGCTTCTACAATGAGCAGTTCTTC. This codes for CASSLGSGFYNEQFF. The full variable domain, in which reference TRBV5-4 and TRBJ2-1 provide the parts outside the CDR3, is ETGVTQSPTHLIKTRGQQVTLRCSSQSGHNTVSWYQQALGQGPQFIFQYYREEENGRGNFPPRFSGLQFPNYSSELNVNALELDDSALYLCASSLGSGFYNEQFFGPGTRLTVL.

This chain links TRBV7-2 with TRBJ1-2; D is possibly TRBD1 (6 bases). The germline CDR1 and CDR2 sequences are SGHTA and FQGNSA. The CDR3 runs to 16 residues. V lost 1 base and J 4 bases, leaving 16 bases between the germline ends. The CDR3 loop is CASSLGGAGHVYGYTF. The CDR3 region has the DNA TGTGCCAGCAGCTTAGGGGGGGCAGGTCACGTCTATGGCTACACCTTC.

This clone was picked up one time. The J gene is TRBJ2-1, the V gene TRBV19; TRBD2 agrees at 12 bases. Trimming took 1 base from V and 9 from J; bases not matched to a gene: 13. CDR1 is LNHDA, CDR2 SQIVND, per germline (reference sequence). CDR3 size: 18 residues. This chain's CDR3 is CASSIGGPGLAGGVEQFF. CDR3 DNA sequence: TGTGCCAGTAGTATAGGGGGTCCCGGGCTAGCGGGAGGGGTTGAGCAGTTCTTC.

V usage is TRBV25-1 and J usage is TRBJ2-7; possibly TRBD1 or TRBD2 for D (5 bases each). Germline CDR1 reads MGHDK; CDR2 reads SYGVNS. CDR3 size: 13 residues. V dropped 7 bases and J dropped 5 bases, with 15 bases sitting between them. CDR3 in amino acids: CASTAREGDEQYF. In nucleotides, the CDR3 is TGTGCCAGCACCGCCCGGGAAGGGGACGAGCAGTACTTC.

The DNA of the CDR3 is TGCGCCAGCAGCTCAGGACTAGCGGGAAACACCGGGGAGCTGTTTTTT. Protein sequence: CASSSGLAGNTGELFF. The chain employs TRBV5-1 and TRBJ2-2, with 12 bases fitting TRBD2. The J segment lost 2 bases and the V segment lost 3 bases, leaving 2 bases of the junction unmatched. CDR3 size: 16 residues. Germline CDR1 and CDR2: SGHRS and YFSETQ.

There are many counts of this clone. The V and J genes are TRBV11-3 and TRBJ2-5; tentatively, D is TRBD2 (6 bases). The germline CDR1 and CDR2 sequences are SGHNT and YENEEA. The V end lost 1 base, the J end lost 1 base, and 13 bases lay between the germline ends. The CDR3 consists of 16 residues. The CDR3 sequence is CASSLGAGTPQETQYF. In nucleotides, the CDR3 is TGTGCCAGCAGCTTAGGGGCCGGGACTCCCCAAGAGACCCAGTACTTC.

The J gene is TRBJ2-1, the V gene TRBV5-1; TRBD2 matches 10 bases. The J segment lost 7 bases and the V segment lost 4 bases, leaving 2 bases of the junction unmatched. CDR3 length: 13 amino acids. Per germline, CDR1 SGHRS and CDR2 YFSETQ. CDR3 region: CASSQLAGNEQFF. CDR3 sequence (DNA): TGCGCCAGCAGCCAACTAGCGGGGAATGAGCAGTTCTTC.